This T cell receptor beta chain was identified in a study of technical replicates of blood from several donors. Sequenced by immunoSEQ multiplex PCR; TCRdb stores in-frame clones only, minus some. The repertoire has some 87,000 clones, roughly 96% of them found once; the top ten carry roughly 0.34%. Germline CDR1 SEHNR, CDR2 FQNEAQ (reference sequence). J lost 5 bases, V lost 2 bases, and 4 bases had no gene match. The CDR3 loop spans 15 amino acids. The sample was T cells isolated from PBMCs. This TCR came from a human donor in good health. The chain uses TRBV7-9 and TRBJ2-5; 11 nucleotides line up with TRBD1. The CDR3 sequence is CASSLRTGGDETQYF. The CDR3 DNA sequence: TGTGCCAGCAGCTTACGGACAGGGGGCGACGAGACCCAGTACTTC.